Following are 2 T cell receptor beta chains from one sample sequenced in a study of regulatory T cells in long-lasting Graves disease. CDR3-region Arm-PCR and iRepertoire HTBI primers produced the TCR beta libraries. TCRdb re-called the multiplex PCR reads with MiXCR, one entry per CDR3 protein. The sample has under 700,000 distinct CDR3 sequences, 16% seen once; the top ten hold more than 20%. The time point was: newly diagnosed GD, antithyroid drugs for less than 3 months. PBMC-derived RNA was used for the TCR library. This sample also appeared in a second study, on T cells in Graves' hyperthyroidism and ophthalmopathy.

This sample comprised peripheral blood mononuclear cells (PBMCs), obtained at new diagnosis, from a patient treated with antithyroid drugs. All receptors derive from a middle-aged woman with Graves disease.

This clonotype was recorded at least ten times. The V and J genes are TRBV20-1 and TRBJ1-6; 7 nucleotides line up with TRBD1. The V gene end was trimmed by 3 bases and the J gene end by 7 bases; junction bases not matched to a gene: 9. From germline, CDR1 is DFQATT and CDR2 SNEGSKA (reference sequence). The CDR3 contains 15 residues. CDR3: CSASLTGVENSPLHF. Here the CDR3 DNA reads TGCAGTGCTAGTCTAACAGGGGTTGAAAATTCACCCCTCCACTTT.

The table lists this clonotype with many counts. The chain recombines TRBV6-2 or TRBV6-3 with TRBJ1-4; D possibly corresponds to TRBD1 (5 bases). Germline CDR1 and CDR2: MNHEY and SVGEGT. Between the trimmed V and J ends, which lost 4 bases and 7 bases, there was a span of 16 bases. This CDR3 has 15 amino acids. CDR3 residues: CASSSPMGRSEKLFF. The CDR3 DNA sequence: TGTGCCAGCAGTTCTCCGATGGGGCGAAGTGAAAAACTGTTTTTT.